This T cell receptor (beta chain) was retrieved from a study of human T cells and chemical hapten exposure. As for the study in general: The study lasted 20 to 25 weeks, and patients were dosed weekly with diphenylcyclopropenone on the scalp throughout.

Unmatched junction bases numbered 5, after V lost 6 bases and J lost 0 bases. The CDR3 spans 15 residues. Study-wide results and caveats: Counts of TCRs expanded at PT1 correlated positively with patch test score.

For the library, individual cDNA molecules each received unique molecular identifiers. TCRdb re-analysed the RACE reads in MiXCR, keeping a single row per CDR3 protein. The table shows around 200,000 distinct CDR3 sequences, with around 30% occurring only once. Concerning this clonotype: Its antigen is unidentified.

This sample's time point: pre-sensitization, week 0. Sample treatment: therapeutic diphenylcyclopropenone sensitization with weekly scalp DPC. Non-pregnant alopecia patients aged 18 to 70, suitable for DPC therapy. The TCR comes from a young woman with alopecia areata. Some clones in this sample may be carry-over from other donors' samples. The chain uses TRBV12-3 or TRBV12-4 and TRBJ2-1; 7 bases are a match to TRBD2. This material consisted of whole blood, taken in connection with sensitization to the hapten diphenylcyclopropenone (DPC). The CDR3 nucleotides are TGTGCCAGCAGCGTGGGACTACACTCCTACAATGAGCAGTTCTTC. Its translation is CASSVGLHSYNEQFF.